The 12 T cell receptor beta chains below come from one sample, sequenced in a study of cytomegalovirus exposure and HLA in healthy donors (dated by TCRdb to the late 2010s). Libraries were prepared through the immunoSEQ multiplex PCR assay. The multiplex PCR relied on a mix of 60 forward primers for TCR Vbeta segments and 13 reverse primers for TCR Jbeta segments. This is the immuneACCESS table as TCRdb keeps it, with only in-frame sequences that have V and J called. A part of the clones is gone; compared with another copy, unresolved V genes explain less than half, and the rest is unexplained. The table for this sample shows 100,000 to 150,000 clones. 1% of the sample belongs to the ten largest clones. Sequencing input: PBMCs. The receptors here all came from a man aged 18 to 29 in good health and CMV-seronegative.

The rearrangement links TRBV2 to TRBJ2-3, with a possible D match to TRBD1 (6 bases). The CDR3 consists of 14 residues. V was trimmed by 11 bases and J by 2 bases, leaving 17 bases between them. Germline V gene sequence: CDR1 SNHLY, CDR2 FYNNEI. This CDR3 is CAGVQGRITDTQYF. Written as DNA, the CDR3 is TGTGCCGGTGTGCAGGGGCGTATCACAGATACGCAGTATTTT. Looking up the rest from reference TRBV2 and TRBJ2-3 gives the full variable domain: EPEVTQTPSHQVTQMGQEVILRCVPISNHLYFYWYRQILGQKVEFLVSFYNNEISEKSEIFDDQFSVERPDGSNFTLKIRSTKLEDSAMYFCAGVQGRITDTQYFGPGTRLTVL.

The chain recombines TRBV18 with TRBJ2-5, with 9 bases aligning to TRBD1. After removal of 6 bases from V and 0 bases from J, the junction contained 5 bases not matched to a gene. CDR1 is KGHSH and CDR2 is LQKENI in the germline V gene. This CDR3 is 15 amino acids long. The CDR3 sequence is CASSRDRGYQETQYF. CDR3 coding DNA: TGTGCCAGCTCCCGAGACAGGGGGTACCAAGAGACCCAGTACTTC.

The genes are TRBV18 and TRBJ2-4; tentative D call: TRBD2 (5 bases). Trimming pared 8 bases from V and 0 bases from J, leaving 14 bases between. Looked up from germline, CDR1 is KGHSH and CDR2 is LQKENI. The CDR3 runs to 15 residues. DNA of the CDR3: TGTGCCAGCCGGAGGACTGACCTAGCCAAAAACATTCAGTACTTC. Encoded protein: CASRRTDLAKNIQYF.

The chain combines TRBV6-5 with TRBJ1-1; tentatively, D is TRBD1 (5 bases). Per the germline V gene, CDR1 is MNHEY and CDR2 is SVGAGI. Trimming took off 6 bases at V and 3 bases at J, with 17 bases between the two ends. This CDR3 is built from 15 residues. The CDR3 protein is CASRGLGSGDTEAFF. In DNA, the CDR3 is TGTGCCAGCAGGGGTCTCGGGTCGGGGGACACTGAAGCTTTCTTT.

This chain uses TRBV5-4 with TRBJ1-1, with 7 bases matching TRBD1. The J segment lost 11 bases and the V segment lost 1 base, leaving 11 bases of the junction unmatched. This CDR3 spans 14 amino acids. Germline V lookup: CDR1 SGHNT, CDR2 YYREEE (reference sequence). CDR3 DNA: TGTGCCAGCAGCTTGTGGCAGGGGGGCGATCGCGCTTTCTTT. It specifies CASSLWQGGDRAFF.

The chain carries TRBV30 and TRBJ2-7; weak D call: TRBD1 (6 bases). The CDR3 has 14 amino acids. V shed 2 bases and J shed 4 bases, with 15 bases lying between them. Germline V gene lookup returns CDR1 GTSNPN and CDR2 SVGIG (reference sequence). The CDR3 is CAWSIEPGTYEQYF. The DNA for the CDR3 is TGTGCCTGGAGTATCGAGCCAGGGACATACGAGCAGTACTTC.

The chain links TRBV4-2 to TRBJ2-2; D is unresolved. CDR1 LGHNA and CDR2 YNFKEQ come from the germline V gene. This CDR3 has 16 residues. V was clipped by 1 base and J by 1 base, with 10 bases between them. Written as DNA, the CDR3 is TGTGCCAGCAGCCAAGTTAACTCGTTGAACACCGGGGAGCTGTTTTTT. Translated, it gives CASSQVNSLNTGELFF.

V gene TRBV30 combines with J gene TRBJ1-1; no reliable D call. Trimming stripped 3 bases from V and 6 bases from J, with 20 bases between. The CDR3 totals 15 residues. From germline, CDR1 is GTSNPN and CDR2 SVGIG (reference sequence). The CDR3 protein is CAWSGVSKSRAEAFF. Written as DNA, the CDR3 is TGTGCCTGGAGCGGCGTTTCCAAGTCTCGGGCTGAAGCTTTCTTT.

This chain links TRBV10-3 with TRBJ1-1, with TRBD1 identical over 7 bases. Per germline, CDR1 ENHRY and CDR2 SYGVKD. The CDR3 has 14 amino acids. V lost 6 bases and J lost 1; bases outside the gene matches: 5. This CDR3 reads CAIRITGENTEAFF. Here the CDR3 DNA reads TGTGCCATCAGAATCACAGGGGAGAACACTGAAGCTTTCTTT.

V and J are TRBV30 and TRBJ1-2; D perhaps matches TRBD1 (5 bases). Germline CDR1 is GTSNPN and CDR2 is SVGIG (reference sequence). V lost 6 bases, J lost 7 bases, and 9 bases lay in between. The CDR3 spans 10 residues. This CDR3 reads CACRTFGYTF. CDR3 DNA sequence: TGTGCCTGCCGGACATTTGGCTACACCTTC.

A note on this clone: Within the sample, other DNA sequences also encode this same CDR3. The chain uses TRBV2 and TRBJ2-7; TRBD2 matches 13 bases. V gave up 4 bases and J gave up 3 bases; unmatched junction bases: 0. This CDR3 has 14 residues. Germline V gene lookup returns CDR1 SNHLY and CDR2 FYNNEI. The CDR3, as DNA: TGTGCCAGCAGTGGGACTAGCGGGAGCTACGAGCAGTACTTC. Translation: CASSGTSGSYEQYF.

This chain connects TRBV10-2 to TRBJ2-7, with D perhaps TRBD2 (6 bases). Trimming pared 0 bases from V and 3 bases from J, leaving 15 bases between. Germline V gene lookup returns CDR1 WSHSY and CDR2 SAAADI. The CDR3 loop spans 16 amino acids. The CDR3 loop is CASSESTRLVFYEQYF. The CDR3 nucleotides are TGCGCCAGCAGTGAGTCGACTCGACTAGTGTTCTACGAGCAGTACTTC.